The 18 T cell receptor beta chains below come from one sample, sequenced in a study of HIV-infected patients and healthy controls. cDNA was made from approximately 0.55 ug RNA using alpha and beta constant primers. Using multiplexing indices, alpha and beta chain libraries were generated apart by chain-specific third strand synthesis. TCRdb itself ran the 5' RACE reads through MiXCR, one entry per CDR3 protein. The sample contains about 10,000 distinct CDR3 sequences, approximately 8% of which appear only once. The repertoire came from unfractionated whole blood and reflected all unsorted peripheral T cells. Sequences were obtained from blood. All receptors come from an adult in good health.

This clonotype was picked up many times. This rearrangement joins TRBV7-2 to TRBJ1-1; D possibly corresponds to TRBD1 (5 bases). Germline V gives CDR1 SGHTA, CDR2 FQGNSA. The CDR3 is 14 residues long. The V and J ends lost 2 bases and 4 bases respectively, with 11 bases between them. This chain's CDR3 is CASSLRGRPTEAFF. The CDR3 bases are TGTGCCAGCAGCTTACGGGGACGCCCCACTGAAGCTTTCTTT.

By share, this clonotype counts as medium-sized. The V and J genes are TRBV6-5 and TRBJ1-5; a possible D gene is TRBD1 (6 bases). Between the trimmed V and J ends, which lost 4 bases and 5 bases, there was a span of 15 bases. The germline CDR1 and CDR2 sequences are MNHEY and SVGAGI. There are 15 residues in the CDR3. The CDR3 sequence is CASSSSLGGYQPQHF. The DNA for the CDR3 is TGTGCCAGCAGTTCCAGCCTAGGGGGGTATCAGCCCCAGCATTTT.

This clonotype came up a few times. J is TRBJ1-4 and V is TRBV28, with D tentatively TRBD1 (5 bases). The CDR3 covers 11 residues. Germline CDR1 and CDR2: MDHEN and SYDVKM. V lost 3 bases and J lost 11, with 7 bases in between. The CDR3: CASSLGEKLFF. Here the CDR3 DNA reads TGTGCCAGCAGTTTGGGGGAGAAACTGTTTTTT.

At least ten counts were recorded for this clonotype. V and J are TRBV18 and TRBJ1-3; 9 positions match TRBD1. V was clipped by 6 bases and J by 4 bases; unmatched bases: 7. From germline, CDR1 is KGHSH and CDR2 LQKENI. This CDR3 contains 15 residues. The CDR3 DNA reads as TGTGCCAGCTCGGCAACAGGGGGCTACGGAAACACCATATATTTT. Protein product: CASSATGGYGNTIYF.

This clonotype was seen at least ten times. V and J are TRBV27 and TRBJ1-2; tentative D call: TRBD1 (5 bases). The length of the CDR3 is 14 residues. In germline, CDR1 is MNHEY, CDR2 SMNVEV (reference sequence). V lost 5 bases and J 2 bases, leaving 12 bases between the germline ends. Here the CDR3 reads CASSRSQENYGYTF. The CDR3 bases are TGTGCCAGCAGTAGATCACAGGAAAACTATGGCTACACCTTC.

Relative to its sample, this clonotype is medium-sized. This chain connects TRBV2 to TRBJ2-6; a possible D gene is TRBD2 (6 bases). CDR3 length equals 16 residues. Germline assignment: CDR1 SNHLY and CDR2 FYNNEI. The V and J ends lost 2 bases and 4 bases respectively, with 12 bases between them. The CDR3, as DNA: TGTGCCAGCAGTGAATCGGGAGTTACCGGGGCCAACGTCCTGACTTTC. Amino acids: CASSESGVTGANVLTF.

This clonotype is labeled medium-sized. CDR3 protein: CASSPQGATTEAFF. The CDR3 nucleotides are TGTGCCAGCAGCCCCCAGGGAGCTACCACTGAAGCTTTCTTT. The chain links TRBV7-2 to TRBJ1-1, with a possible D match to TRBD1 (5 bases). Germline loops: CDR1 SGHTA, CDR2 FQGNSA. The CDR3 totals 14 residues. Between the trimmed V and J ends, which lost 5 bases and 4 bases, there was a span of 14 bases.

The chain is built from TRBV19 and TRBJ2-1; perhaps D is TRBD1 or TRBD2 (6 bases each). The CDR3 extends over 14 amino acids. Trimming took off 3 bases at V and 7 bases at J, with 13 bases between the two ends. The germline CDR1 and CDR2 sequences are LNHDA and SQIVND (reference sequence). The CDR3 sequence is CASSMVGGWNEQFF. The CDR3 nucleotides read TGTGCCAGTAGTATGGTAGGGGGGTGGAATGAGCAGTTCTTC.

Judged by abundance, this clonotype is medium-sized. This sequence joins TRBV27 and TRBJ2-7, with D tentatively TRBD2 (6 bases). Per germline, CDR1 MNHEY and CDR2 SMNVEV (reference sequence). CDR3 length: 12 amino acids. V was cut by 3 bases and J by 10 bases, with 13 bases left in between. CDR3 in DNA: TGTGCCAGCAGTTTTTACGGGGGACGACAGTACTTC. Translation gives CASSFYGGRQYF.

V is TRBV10-3 and J is TRBJ2-6; 9 nucleotides align to TRBD1. From germline, CDR1 is ENHRY and CDR2 SYGVKD. The junction had 11 bases not matched to a gene; V was cut back by 4 bases and J by 4 bases. The CDR3 runs 18 residues. The CDR3 region is CAISGPGQGTFGANVLTF. The CDR3 DNA reads as TGTGCCATCAGTGGGCCGGGACAGGGAACCTTCGGGGCCAACGTCCTGACTTTC.

This clonotype was recorded at least ten times. The chain carries TRBV6-1 and TRBJ2-7, with 8 bases aligning to TRBD1. This CDR3 spans 15 amino acids. Germline loops: CDR1 MNHNS, CDR2 SASEGT. J was trimmed by 3 bases and V by 5 bases; bases with no gene match: 9. CDR3 sequence (DNA): TGTGCCAGCAGTTCGGCCGGGACAGGACGCTACGAGCAGTACTTC. Its translation: CASSSAGTGRYEQYF.

This chain joins TRBV18 and TRBJ1-5, with D perhaps TRBD1 (6 bases). Per the germline V gene, CDR1 is KGHSH and CDR2 is LQKENI. The CDR3 contains 14 residues. Trimming pared 2 bases from V and 9 bases from J, leaving 14 bases between. The CDR3 protein is CASSPSKGTRPQHF. CDR3 coding DNA: TGTGCCAGCTCACCATCGAAGGGGACAAGGCCCCAGCATTTT.

By share, this clonotype ranks as medium-sized. This chain links TRBV10-3 with TRBJ1-1; D not resolved. V lost 0 bases to trimming and J lost 0 bases, with 8 bases between them. CDR3 length: 15 residues. Per germline, CDR1 ENHRY and CDR2 SYGVKD. The CDR3 reads CAISESQDLNTEAFF. The CDR3 DNA reads as TGTGCCATCAGTGAGTCGCAGGATCTGAACACTGAAGCTTTCTTT.

This clonotype was observed a handful of times. V usage is TRBV7-2 and J usage is TRBJ2-5; 14 bases are shared with TRBD2. Trimming removed 5 bases from V and 4 bases from J; junction bases left unmatched: 6. Germline CDR1 and CDR2: SGHTA and FQGNSA. This CDR3 comprises 16 residues. In nucleotides, the CDR3 is TGTGCCAGCAGCCCAAGACTAGCGGGGGGGCGAGAGACCCAGTACTTC. Residues: CASSPRLAGGRETQYF.

This clonotype came up many times. The V and J genes are TRBV20-1 and TRBJ1-2; 7 nucleotides match TRBD1. Germline CDR1 reads DFQATT; CDR2 reads SNEGSKA (reference sequence). V lost 6 bases, J lost 3 bases, and 10 bases stayed unmatched. The CDR3 spans 14 residues. The CDR3, as DNA: TGCAGTGCGACGCAGGACAGGAGTTACTATGGCTACACCTTC. Amino acid sequence: CSATQDRSYYGYTF.

This clonotype showed up just a few times. This chain links TRBV6-5 with TRBJ1-6, with TRBD1 matching 7 bases. Germline V gives CDR1 MNHEY, CDR2 SVGAGI. V lost 4 bases, J lost 5 bases, and 5 bases stayed unmatched. This CDR3 has 15 residues. The CDR3 loop reads CASSLTGSHNSPLHF. The CDR3 DNA sequence: TGTGCCAGCAGTTTGACAGGGTCCCATAATTCACCCCTCCACTTT.

This clonotype came up a few times. This chain connects TRBV29-1 to TRBJ2-6; 11 bases are shared with TRBD1. Germline V CDR1 and CDR2: SQVTM, ANQGSEA. Trimming removed 6 bases from V and 0 bases from J; junction bases left unmatched: 10. CDR3 length: 18 amino acids. Written as DNA, the CDR3 is TGCAGCGTACAAACCGGGACAGGGGGTTTCTCTGGGGCCAACGTCCTGACTTTC. Translation gives CSVQTGTGGFSGANVLTF.

Within the sample, this clonotype is medium-sized (0.01 to 0.1%). The chain employs TRBV6-5 and TRBJ2-7; D might be TRBD1 or TRBD2, each matching 5 bases. The CDR3 loop spans 14 amino acids. Trimming removed 7 bases from V and 0 bases from J, with 13 bases in between. Per the germline V gene, CDR1 is MNHEY and CDR2 is SVGAGI. In nucleotides, the CDR3 is TGTGCCAGCAAAAGTCAGGGACCCTCCTACGAGCAGTACTTC. The encoded protein is CASKSQGPSYEQYF.